These T cell receptor beta chains were read from a single sample in a study of blood T cell repertoires in COVID-19. Profiled with immunoSEQ multiplex PCR; TCRdb holds only in-frame clones, not every one. The table includes hundreds of thousands of clones, around 91% detected once. The sequenced sample consisted of PBMCs or T cells enriched from blood (not recorded which). The receptors originated from a woman younger than 30 who had recovered from COVID-19. The CDR3 runs from the conserved cysteine through the conserved F or W. Each record gives: V gene, clone size, D gene, J gene, CDR3 protein, CDR3 DNA. The D gene is left open where the match is weak. Part of the rows lack a size; the others show once, few, many or a class for expanded clones.

>TRBV10-3|NA|TRBD2|TRBJ2-5
CAIRATTSGKETQYF
TGTGCCATCAGGGCAACCACTAGCGGTAAAGAGACCCAGTACTTC
>TRBV28|NA|TRBD1|TRBJ1-2
CAIPLDRGVGGYTF
TGTGCCATTCCCCTGGACAGGGGAGTAGGCGGCTACACCTTC
>TRBV9|NA|NA|TRBJ2-7
CASSPGNARNYEQYF
TGTGCCAGCAGCCCCGGGAATGCTCGGAACTACGAGCAGTACTTC
>TRBV11-2|NA|TRBD2|TRBJ2-1
CASSLASGGLYNEQFF
TGTGCCAGCAGCCTCGCTAGCGGGGGGTTATACAATGAGCAGTTCTTC
>TRBV5-1|NA|NA|TRBJ2-5
CASSSGKETQYF
TGCGCCAGCAGTAGCGGCAAAGAGACCCAGTACTTC
>TRBV11-2|few|TRBD1|TRBJ1-1
CASSLSRTGRRDTEAFF
TGTGCCAGCAGCTTATCCAGGACAGGTAGGAGGGACACTGAAGCTTTCTTT
>TRBV28|NA|NA|TRBJ1-5
CASRTGVSNQPQHF
TGTGCCAGCAGGACGGGGGTTAGCAATCAGCCCCAGCATTTT
>TRBV7-9|NA|NA|TRBJ2-3
CASSQVDGTDTQYF
TGTGCCAGCAGCCAGGTCGACGGCACAGATACGCAGTATTTT
>TRBV15|NA|TRBD1|TRBJ1-2
CATSRDTAGGYGYTF
TGTGCCACCAGCAGAGATACGGCAGGGGGGTATGGCTACACCTTC
>TRBV5-1|NA|TRBD2|TRBJ2-1
CASTPSGGAGPKQFF
TGCGCCAGCACCCCTAGCGGGGGGGCTGGGCCTAAGCAGTTCTTC
>TRBV5-4|NA|TRBD2|TRBJ2-2
CASSLAGALTGELFF
TGTGCCAGCAGCCTAGCGGGGGCGCTCACCGGGGAGCTGTTTTTT
>TRBV11-3|NA|NA|TRBJ1-2
CASSFYRSPIYGYTF
TGTGCCAGCAGCTTCTACAGGAGTCCCATCTATGGCTACACCTTC
>TRBV19|NA|NA|TRBJ2-7
CASSIGGGTYEQYF
TGTGCCAGTAGTATAGGTGGCGGAACCTACGAGCAGTACTTC
>TRBV4-1|NA|NA|TRBJ1-5
CASSLGSWDQPQHF
TGCGCCAGCAGTTTGGGGAGTTGGGATCAGCCCCAGCATTTT
>TRBV27|NA|TRBD1|TRBJ2-7
CASSLSRGTGYEQYF
TGTGCCAGCAGTTTATCACGGGGGACAGGATACGAGCAGTACTTC
>TRBV27|NA|TRBD2|TRBJ2-1
CASSLAGVYNEQFF
TGTGCCAGCAGTTTAGCGGGGGTGTACAATGAGCAGTTCTTC
>TRBV12-5|NA|NA|TRBJ1-1
CASGLGDRNTEAFF
TGTGCTAGTGGTTTGGGCGACAGGAACACTGAAGCTTTCTTT
>TRBV28|many|TRBD1|TRBJ1-2
CASRTGGSNGYTF
TGTGCCAGCAGGACAGGGGGGTCCAATGGCTACACCTTC
>TRBV6-5|NA|TRBD1|TRBJ1-4
CASRAGQARNEKLFF
TGTGCCAGCAGGGCGGGACAGGCGCGGAATGAAAAACTGTTTTTT
>TRBV7-9|once|NA|TRBJ1-2
CASSQTGRSYGYTF
TGTGCCAGCAGCCAAACAGGGAGATCCTATGGCTACACCTTC
>TRBV10-3|once|TRBD2|TRBJ2-5
CAISESPASGGGQETQYF
TGTGCCATCAGTGAGTCCCCGGCTAGCGGGGGAGGTCAAGAGACCCAGTACTTC
>TRBV5-1|NA|TRBD2|TRBJ2-3
CASSGSGGASSTDTQYF
TGCGCCAGCAGCGGAAGCGGGGGGGCGTCTAGCACAGATACGCAGTATTTT
>TRBV9|NA|NA|TRBJ1-2
CASSVQDNGYGYTF
TGTGCCAGCAGCGTACAGGACAACGGCTATGGCTACACCTTC
>TRBV5-4|NA|TRBD1|TRBJ2-1
CASSPNTGTGDNEQFF
TGTGCCAGCAGCCCCAACACCGGGACAGGGGACAATGAGCAGTTCTTC
>TRBV6-6|NA|NA|TRBJ2-7
CASSYSGLVGTYEQYF
TGTGCCAGCAGTTACTCCGGACTTGTCGGAACCTACGAGCAGTACTTC
>TRBV7-9|few|NA|TRBJ1-1
CASSPPLQLLNTEAFF
TGTGCCAGCAGCCCACCCCTTCAACTTCTGAACACTGAAGCTTTCTTT
>TRBV4-1|few|NA|TRBJ2-3
CASSYLGGQYF
TGCGCCAGCAGCTACCTCGGAGGGCAGTATTTT
>TRBV6-5|few|NA|TRBJ2-2
CASSRDTAELFF
TGTGCCAGCAGTCGCGACACCGCGGAGCTGTTTTTT
>TRBV5-6|NA|TRBD1|TRBJ1-2
CASSPLDRVDYGYTF
TGTGCCAGCAGCCCTCTGGACAGGGTGGACTATGGCTACACCTTC
>TRBV7-3|NA|NA|TRBJ2-5
CASSPGRQETQYF
TGTGCCAGCAGCCCAGGTCGGCAAGAGACCCAGTACTTC
>TRBV2|NA|TRBD1|TRBJ2-7
CASSNSGTAGYEQYF
TGTGCCAGCAGTAACTCCGGGACAGCTGGCTACGAGCAGTACTTC
>TRBV2|NA|TRBD1|TRBJ2-3
CASSGSTGARDTQYF
TGTGCCAGCAGTGGATCGACAGGGGCGAGGGATACGCAGTATTTT
>TRBV7-9|NA|TRBD1|TRBJ1-1
CASSFRIGTGGTEAFF
TGTGCCAGCAGCTTCCGTATCGGGACAGGGGGCACTGAAGCTTTCTTT
>TRBV7-8|NA|NA|TRBJ2-2
CASSLEWQVDGELFF
TGTGCCAGCAGCTTAGAGTGGCAGGTTGACGGGGAGCTGTTTTTT
>TRBV7-9|NA|NA|TRBJ1-2
CASSSAAILSGHRNYGYTF
TGTGCCAGCAGCAGCGCGGCCATCTTATCGGGACATCGTAACTATGGCTACACCTTC
>TRBV19|NA|TRBD1|TRBJ2-3
CASSRTGEADTQYF
TGTGCCAGTAGCCGGACAGGGGAGGCAGATACGCAGTATTTT
>TRBV29-1|NA|TRBD1|TRBJ1-5
CSVATGGAGNQPQHF
TGCAGCGTTGCCACAGGGGGCGCGGGCAATCAGCCCCAGCATTTT
>TRBV6-5|NA|NA|TRBJ1-2
CASSEEGSGDGYTF
TGTGCCAGCAGCGAGGAGGGAAGTGGGGATGGCTACACCTTC
>TRBV3-1/TRBV3-2|NA|NA|TRBJ2-5
CASSQDLGQARETQYF
TGTGCCAGCAGCCAAGATCTGGGGCAGGCCAGAGAGACCCAGTACTTC
>TRBV5-1|NA|NA|TRBJ1-1
CASSLDRQNTEAFF
TGCGCCAGCAGCTTAGACAGACAGAACACTGAAGCTTTCTTT
>TRBV27|NA|TRBD1|TRBJ1-2
CASSFSGTGDYGYTF
TGTGCCAGCAGTTTCTCCGGGACAGGGGACTATGGCTACACCTTC
>TRBV7-9|NA|NA|TRBJ1-1
CASSFEAGYTEAFF
TGTGCCAGCAGCTTTGAGGCCGGATACACTGAAGCTTTCTTT
>TRBV4-1|NA|TRBD1|TRBJ2-7
CASSHPRQGSPYEQYF
TGCGCCAGCAGCCATCCTAGACAGGGTTCTCCTTACGAGCAGTACTTC
>TRBV5-1|NA|TRBD1|TRBJ1-1
CASSPGQKNTEAFF
TGCGCCAGCAGCCCGGGACAGAAGAACACTGAAGCTTTCTTT
>TRBV9|NA|NA|TRBJ2-5
CASSLTSSETQYF
TGTGCCAGCAGCCTGACTAGTTCCGAGACCCAGTACTTC
>TRBV6-1|NA|TRBD1|TRBJ1-2
CASSSFPGTGNGYTF
TGTGCCAGCAGTTCGTTCCCCGGGACAGGCAACGGCTACACCTTC
>TRBV2|NA|TRBD1|TRBJ2-7
CASSDAGWGTGGVEQYF
TGTGCCAGCAGTGACGCAGGGTGGGGGACAGGGGGCGTGGAGCAGTACTTC
>TRBV5-1|few|NA|TRBJ1-5
CASSLGEINQPQHF
TGCGCCAGCAGCTTGGGTGAGATCAATCAGCCCCAGCATTTT
>TRBV18|NA|NA|TRBJ1-1
CASSPGGKLNTEAFF
TGTGCCAGCTCACCCGGGGGGAAACTGAACACTGAAGCTTTCTTT
>TRBV19|NA|TRBD1|TRBJ1-5
CASSQNRQGRGNQPQHF
TGTGCCAGTAGTCAGAATAGACAGGGTAGGGGCAATCAGCCCCAGCATTTT
>TRBV5-1|NA|TRBD1|TRBJ1-2
CASSLVDRGGVGYGYTF
TGCGCCAGCAGCTTGGTGGACAGGGGAGGGGTAGGATATGGCTACACCTTC
>TRBV6-6|NA|TRBD2|TRBJ2-1
CASSRPSGDSYNEQFF
TGTGCCAGCAGTCGACCTAGCGGGGACTCCTACAATGAGCAGTTCTTC
>TRBV19|NA|TRBD1|TRBJ1-6
CASSTLTTGTGALNSPLHF
TGTGCCAGTAGCACCCTCACAACCGGGACAGGGGCGCTTAATTCACCCCTCCACTTT
>TRBV5-6|few|TRBD1|TRBJ2-2
CASSSGTGATGELFF
TGTGCCAGCAGCTCGGGGACAGGGGCCACCGGGGAGCTGTTTTTT